A selection of T cell receptor beta chains follows, all from one sample in a study of post-analysis software for immune sequencing data. MiXCR, applied by TCRdb to the PCR reads, yields one record per CDR3 protein. This repertoire shows around 710,000 distinct CDR3 sequences, 46% found once; its top ten account for 4.9%. Sequenced sample: blood. The receptors originated from a girl aged 5 to 17 with multiple sclerosis. CDR3s include the opening cysteine and the closing phenylalanine or tryptophan. The order of the fields is J gene, V gene, CDR3 protein.

TRBJ2-7	TRBV7-4	CASSGSPKSYEQYF
TRBJ2-3	TRBV7-7	CASSLGGGLTDTQYF
TRBJ2-3	TRBV5-6	CASSRGQGYTDTQYF
TRBJ2-1	TRBV4-1	CASSQDLLGHNEQFF
TRBJ2-1	TRBV20-1	CSAIAGAYNEQFF
TRBJ1-5	TRBV28	CASSLPRGGNQPQHF
TRBJ2-3	TRBV6-5	CASSSFGGQGTDTQYF
TRBJ2-1	TRBV9	CASSEGLAHEQFF
TRBJ1-2	TRBV6-2/TRBV6-3	CASSQGYGCTF
TRBJ2-1	TRBV12-3/TRBV12-4	CASRLAGGYYEQFF
TRBJ2-1	TRBV20-1	CSAGGGEQFF
TRBJ2-1	TRBV4-3	CASSQDVPSDEQFF
TRBJ2-1	TRBV3-1	CASSQDLPGVSYNEQFF
TRBJ2-5	TRBV7-9	CASSLTGGVEETQYF
TRBJ2-3	TRBV20-1	CSARDYSGPDTQYF
TRBJ2-7	TRBV7-8	CASSLARTSATYEQYF
TRBJ1-5	TRBV6-5	CASSYSTGVMPQHF
TRBJ2-7	TRBV30	CAWSGTGPYERYF
NA	TRBV6-5	CASSYHRGIAGGHEQYF
TRBJ2-7	TRBV12-3/TRBV12-4	CVSSPGLAGEYEQYF
TRBJ2-1	TRBV9	CASSVKLAGSYNEQFF
TRBJ2-5	TRBV29-1	CSVDRGGIETQYF
TRBJ2-7	TRBV7-8	CASSTDGGSSYEQYF
TRBJ2-7	TRBV10-3	CAISDSLAGNSYEQYF
TRBJ2-7	TRBV12-3/TRBV12-4	CASSFSPDSPGGQYF
TRBJ1-1	TRBV5-1	CASSLERREDTEAFF
TRBJ2-7	TRBV24-1	CATSDRGSSAWYEQYF
TRBJ2-3	TRBV24-1	CATSVQALGPSMTDTQYF
TRBJ2-1	TRBV3-1	CASRRDSNNEQFF
TRBJ1-2	TRBV7-2	CASSKRTGNYGYTF
TRBJ1-2	TRBV9	CASSVAGSGPLGDGYTF
TRBJ2-7	TRBV28	CASSYVVASGLTPSYEQYF
TRBJ2-7	TRBV7-9	CASSLAGVSEQYF
NA	TRBV12-3/TRBV12-4	CASSPSGGHEQYF
TRBJ2-1	TRBV6-1	CASGWTSGRQIPYNEQFF
TRBJ2-7	TRBV27	CASSLSRGPIYEQYF
TRBJ2-5	TRBV11-1	CASSLAFNRKQETQYF
NA	TRBV9	CASSVDGDDEQYF
NA	TRBV7-9	CASSSGLAGLIYEQYF
TRBJ1-1	TRBV15	CATSRDPGKSTFF
TRBJ2-7	TRBV6-1	CASSYRGQGYEQYF
TRBJ2-7	TRBV7-8	CASSLVSAGTLSSYEQYF
TRBJ2-1	TRBV11-2	CASSLTIGSGGAYNEQFF